The clone carrying this T cell receptor beta chain has just a few counts. This CDR3 is built from 16 residues. Germline CDR1 and CDR2: SGHDT and YYEEEE. After removal of 0 bases from V and 9 bases from J, the junction contained 11 bases not matched to a gene. The sample originates from a study of blood T cell repertoires in COVID-19. TCRdb's table, derived via immunoSEQ multiplex PCR, lists solely in-frame clones and lacks some. This sample has roughly 100,000 clones, with roughly nine tenths found just once. This TCR was sampled from a human donor with active COVID-19. The donor label of this sample is uncertain. The genes are TRBV5-6 and TRBJ2-1, with 8 nucleotides matching TRBD1. The sample was peripheral blood. The CDR3 loop is CASSLGGDRFHGEQFF. CDR3 DNA: TGTGCCAGCAGCTTGGGAGGGGACAGGTTTCACGGTGAGCAGTTCTTC.